This T cell receptor (beta chain) comes out of a study of blood T cell repertoires in COVID-19. Study-wide background: Acute and convalescent COVID-19 specimens originated in the United States, Italy and Spain. T cells, B-cell-depleted T cells, or PBMCs supplied cDNA or gDNA.

This study enrolled people aged roughly 18 to 90 from 24 US geographic areas. Which cohort a participant joined came from the clinical history participants gave. The CDR3 is 14 residues long. V trimming: 8 bases; J trimming: 7 bases; junction bases outside the gene matches: 13. Germline lookup yields CDR1 SNHLY and CDR2 FYNNEI. Data came from immunoSEQ multiplex PCR; TCRdb stores just in-frame clones and leaves some out. The sample consists of approximately 300,000 clones, 85% of them appearing once. The source is a woman under 40 who had been exposed to COVID-19. The sequenced material came from PBMCs or T cells enriched from blood (not recorded which). The V gene is TRBV2, the J gene TRBJ1-1; the match to TRBD1 covers 7 bases. The CDR3 coding sequence is TGTGCCAGCGAATACCTCAGACAGGGTGGTGAAGCTTTCTTT. It is translated as CASEYLRQGGEAFF. The full variable domain, its missing parts supplied by reference TRBV2 and TRBJ1-1, is EPEVTQTPSHQVTQMGQEVILRCVPISNHLYFYWYRQILGQKVEFLVSFYNNEISEKSEIFDDQFSVERPDGSNFTLKIRSTKLEDSAMYFCASEYLRQGGEAFFGQGTRLTVV.